This passage covers 12 T cell receptor beta chains from one sample sequenced in a study of glioma-infiltrating T cells. Amplification of TCR alpha and beta CDR3 regions from RNA used iRepertoire nested multiplex PCR. TCRdb re-analysed the multiplex PCR reads in MiXCR, keeping a single row per CDR3 protein. The table records around 130,000 distinct CDR3 sequences, about 25% of them present only once. Sample: glioma tissue, nonneoplastic brain tissue, or PBMCs (not recorded which). These receptors were obtained from a human donor with low-grade glioma or glioblastoma, undergoing nonglioma brain surgery, or in good health (not recorded which).

This chain connects TRBV12-3 or TRBV12-4 to TRBJ2-3, with D possibly matching TRBD1 (5 bases). V dropped 4 bases and J dropped 4 bases, with 15 bases sitting between them. The CDR3 spans 15 residues. The CDR3 here is CASSYDSSEPDTQYF. The CDR3, as DNA: TGTGCCAGCAGTTACGACAGCAGCGAGCCAGATACGCAGTATTTT.

Regarding this clonotype: With a much larger clone just one base away, this may be a read error. The V gene is TRBV12-3 or TRBV12-4, the J gene TRBJ2-1; D uncertain. The V end was cut by 4 bases, the J end by 5 bases, with 12 bases between. The CDR3 has 14 residues. In DNA, the CDR3 is TGTGCCAGCAGTTGGGGTTGGTCCAACAATGAGCAGTTCTTC. Translating it yields CASSWGWSNNEQFF.

CDR3 bases: TGTGCCAGCACGAGCTCTGGAAACACCATATATTTT. Protein sequence: CASTSSGNTIYF. The V and J genes are TRBV19 and TRBJ1-3; no definite D call. V lost 9 bases, J lost 0 bases, and 6 bases lay in between. Germline CDR1 reads LNHDA; CDR2 reads SQIVND (reference sequence). The CDR3 loop spans 12 amino acids.

The chain carries TRBV7-2 and TRBJ1-2; 10 positions agree with TRBD1. The trim removed 5 bases at V and 8 bases at J, leaving 8 bases unmatched. The CDR3 runs 14 residues. Germline V lookup: CDR1 SGHTA, CDR2 FQGNSA. The CDR3 DNA is TGTGCCAGCAGCCGTAAGACAGGGGGCGCGGGCTACACCTTC. This encodes CASSRKTGGAGYTF.

Points on this clonotype: One base away lies a much larger clone, so this may be a sequencing read error. The gene calls are TRBV20-1 and TRBJ1-1; no reliable D call. Germline-derived CDR1 and CDR2 are DFQATT and SNEGSKA (reference sequence). This CDR3 has 13 residues. The CDR3 loop is CSASVSMNNEAFF. The CDR3 DNA follows: TGCAGTGCTAGCGTTTCAATGAACAATGAAGCTTTCTTT.

The chain carries TRBV27 and TRBJ2-2; 7 bases are a match to TRBD2. The CDR3 length is 15 residues. The J segment lost 1 base and the V segment lost 6 bases, leaving 5 bases of the junction unmatched. Germline CDR1 MNHEY, CDR2 SMNVEV (reference sequence). DNA of the CDR3: TGTGCCAGCAGGGCAACTAGCGAGAACACCGGGGAGCTGTTTTTT. This gives the protein CASRATSENTGELFF.

The chain couples TRBV12-3 or TRBV12-4 to TRBJ1-5, with D hard to call. Trimming removed 1 base from V and 1 base from J, with 11 bases in between. This CDR3 spans 16 amino acids. Here the CDR3 reads CASSLVHTQSNQPQHF. DNA for the CDR3: TGTGCCAGCAGTTTAGTACACACCCAAAGCAATCAGCCCCAGCATTTT.

About this clonotype: This may arise from a read error, as a much more abundant clone is one base away. CDR3 sequence reads: CASGSDQPQHF. CDR3 nucleotide sequence: TGTGCCAGTGGTAGTGATCAGCCCCAGCATTTT. This rearrangement joins TRBV19 to TRBJ1-5, with D unclear. The CDR3 contains 11 residues. Germline CDR1 reads LNHDA; CDR2 reads SQIVND (reference sequence). The germline V and J ends were trimmed by 8 bases and 5 bases, with 7 bases remaining between them.

The V and J genes are TRBV4-1 and TRBJ2-7; TRBD2 agrees at 10 bases. Germline V CDR1 and CDR2: MGHRA, YSYEKL. The V segment lost 0 bases and the J segment 10 bases; nucleotides outside the gene matches: 12. This CDR3 region has 16 residues. The CDR3 region is CASSQEGASGGETQYV. CDR3 nucleotide sequence: TGCGCCAGCAGCCAAGAGGGGGCTAGCGGGGGAGAGACCCAGTACGTC.

This clonotype showed up many times. The chain recombines TRBV7-9 with TRBJ1-1, with D perhaps TRBD1 (5 bases). Trimming took 5 bases from V and 1 from J, leaving 11 bases between them. Germline CDR1 SEHNR, CDR2 FQNEAQ (reference sequence). The CDR3 totals 14 residues. The CDR3 reads CASSPGPENTEAFF. The CDR3 nucleotides are TGTGCCAGCAGCCCGGGACCGGAGAACACTGAAGCTTTCTTT.

This clonotype was counted only a few times. The chain links TRBV5-1 to TRBJ1-1; no clear D. Between the trimmed V and J ends, which lost 5 bases and 5 bases, there was a span of 13 bases. From germline, CDR1 is SGHRS and CDR2 YFSETQ. The CDR3 consists of 13 residues. This CDR3 is CASRLRRETEAFF. CDR3 nucleotide sequence: TGCGCCAGCAGGTTGCGGAGGGAAACTGAAGCTTTCTTT.

With regard to this clonotype: Germline and junction disagree at one end, which may indicate a read error. This chain links TRBV25-1 with TRBJ2-3, with 9 bases that match TRBD2. CDR3 size: 16 residues. CDR1 and CDR2 from the germline V gene are MGHDK and SYGVNS. The CDR3 reads CASSRVPGLATDAQYF. CDR3 in DNA: TGTGCCAGCAGTCGGGTACCGGGACTAGCCACAGATGCGCAGTATTTT.